These 26 T cell receptor beta chains came from one sample sequenced in a study of vaccination and CD4 T cells after COVID-19. What these receptors recognize is not known. The study sequenced cultured CD4+ T cell DNA using the Oncomine TCR Beta short-read assay. TCRdb ran MiXCR on the PCR reads and lists one entry per CDR3 protein. The top ten hold around 16% of the sample, which has 15,000 to 20,000 distinct CDR3 sequences, approximately 50% seen once. The time point denotes: late sampling 161 to 241 days after vaccination in a few convalescent patients. The treatment here: roughly ten-day PBMC culture with coronavirus spike peptide pools or control peptides (ViraFEST assay). This sample comprised CD4+ T cells from blood, cultured in vitro, obtained about 7 months after SARS-CoV-2 vaccination. These receptors were taken from a human donor who had recovered from COVID-19.

The rearrangement joins TRBV27 to TRBJ2-2, with unresolved D. The ends were cut back, 6 bases at V and 7 bases at J, with 21 bases in the middle. The CDR3 contains 16 residues. CDR1 MNHEY and CDR2 SMNVEV come from the germline V gene (reference sequence). Written as DNA, the CDR3 is TGTGCCAGCAGGCGTTACCCGTTCGACATAAACGGGGAGCTGTTTTTT. Translation: CASRRYPFDINGELFF.

This chain connects TRBV6-2 or TRBV6-3 to TRBJ2-5; D uncertain. Between the trimmed V and J ends, which lost 6 bases and 2 bases, there was a span of 10 bases. This CDR3 has 13 residues. Germline assignment: CDR1 MNHEY and CDR2 SVGEGT. The DNA for the CDR3 is TGTGCCAGCAGCGATGCCTCTCAAGAGACCCAGTACTTC. It translates to CASSDASQETQYF.

The J gene is TRBJ2-2, the V gene TRBV11-3, with 11 bases matching TRBD1. V was clipped by 5 bases and J by 3 bases; unmatched bases: 5. The germline V gene encodes CDR1 SGHNT and CDR2 YENEEA. The CDR3 is made up of 16 amino acids. Here the CDR3 DNA reads TGTGCCAGCAGCCTAAGGACAGGGGGCGACACCGGGGAGCTGTTTTTT. It yields the protein CASSLRTGGDTGELFF.

V gene TRBV2 combines with J gene TRBJ2-7; D possibly corresponds to TRBD2 (5 bases). V was trimmed by 6 bases and J by 2 bases, leaving 14 bases between them. The V gene's germline CDR1 is SNHLY and CDR2 FYNNEI. The CDR3 spans 14 residues. The CDR3 region is CASRVGGPTYEQYF. Here the CDR3 DNA reads TGTGCCAGCAGGGTTGGAGGACCGACCTACGAGCAGTACTTC.

This chain links TRBV6-1 with TRBJ2-1; TRBD2 agrees at 10 bases. Trimming at V came to 4 bases and at J to 12 bases, leaving 12 bases not matched to a gene. The CDR3 extends over 15 amino acids. CDR1 is MNHNS and CDR2 is SASEGT in the germline V gene. CDR3 coding DNA: TGTGCCAGCAGTGTAGGACTAGCGGCCCAAAGGGGGCAGTTCTTC. Residues: CASSVGLAAQRGQFF.

The CDR3 loop is CASRRQGSSPLHF. The CDR3, as DNA: TGTGCCAGTAGAAGACAGGGGAGTTCACCCCTCCACTTT. The rearrangement uses TRBV6-1 and TRBJ1-6, with TRBD1 identical over 8 bases. Germline values: CDR1 MNHNS, CDR2 SASEGT. CDR3 length equals 13 residues. The ends lost 9 bases at V and 9 bases at J; junction bases unmatched: 7.

This chain uses TRBV7-9 with TRBJ1-5; 9 positions match TRBD1. V lost 5 bases to trimming and J lost 0 bases; unmatched junction nucleotides: 14. CDR1 and CDR2 (germline): SEHNR, FQNEAQ (reference sequence). This CDR3 region has 19 residues. In nucleotides, the CDR3 is TGTGCCAGCAGCCATACCACGGGACAGGGAAACTATAGCAATCAGCCCCAGCATTTT. Translating it yields CASSHTTGQGNYSNQPQHF.

The CDR3 is CASSQLAGGGETQYF. The CDR3, as DNA: TGTGCCAGCAGCCAACTAGCGGGAGGGGGGGAGACCCAGTACTTC. The rearrangement uses TRBV12-3 or TRBV12-4 and TRBJ2-5; 13 positions match TRBD2. The CDR3 covers 15 residues. Losses at the gene ends were 6 bases for V and 5 bases for J; bases not matched to a gene: 6.

The rearrangement joins TRBV11-3 to TRBJ2-3, with 7 bases matching TRBD2. Trimming removed 5 bases from V and 4 bases from J; junction bases left unmatched: 3. The CDR3 is made up of 13 amino acids. Per germline, CDR1 SGHNT and CDR2 YENEEA. CDR3 nucleotides: TGTGCCAGCAGCCAGGCGGGGGCAGATACGCAGTATTTT. Its protein is CASSQAGADTQYF.

The V gene is TRBV6-5, the J gene TRBJ1-1; D may be TRBD1 (6 bases). The length of the CDR3 is 12 residues. Germline CDR1 reads MNHEY; CDR2 reads SVGAGI. V was clipped by 2 bases and J by 11 bases, with 12 bases between them. The CDR3 protein is CASSYPQGTAFF. CDR3 in DNA: TGTGCCAGCAGTTACCCACAGGGTACGGCTTTCTTT.

This chain links TRBV2 with TRBJ2-3; 8 bases agree with TRBD2. V trimming: 6 bases; J trimming: 8 bases; junction bases outside the gene matches: 16. Germline loops: CDR1 SNHLY, CDR2 FYNNEI. The CDR3 is 16 amino acids. In DNA form, the CDR3 reads TGTGCCAGCAGGGAACTGACTAGCGTGGGCCTCGGTACGCAGTATTTT. It codes for CASRELTSVGLGTQYF.

The CDR3: CATNVRSPLHF. As DNA, the CDR3 is TGTGCCACCAATGTAAGGTCACCCCTCCACTTT. V usage is TRBV24-1 and J usage is TRBJ1-6; D is unresolved. The CDR3 length is 11 residues. Germline V lookup: CDR1 KGHDR, CDR2 SFDVKD. With 8 bases removed from V and 10 bases from J, the gap between germline ends came to 8 bases.

V usage is TRBV20-1 and J usage is TRBJ1-5; D not resolved. The length of the CDR3 is 13 residues. The V gene lost 5 bases and the J gene lost 7 bases, with 15 bases spanning the gap. CDR1 DFQATT and CDR2 SNEGSKA come from the germline V gene (reference sequence). As DNA, the CDR3 is TGCAGTGCTGAATCAGCCGGTCTCCAGCCCCAGCATTTT. It is translated as CSAESAGLQPQHF.

This clonotype was recorded a few times. The chain has TRBV6-5 and TRBJ1-1; D is perhaps TRBD1 (5 bases). The CDR3 sequence is 14 residues long. Trimming cost V 2 bases and J 3 bases, with 10 bases left between them. CDR1 MNHEY and CDR2 SVGAGI come from the germline V gene. CDR3 DNA: TGTGCCAGCAGTTACGAGGGGCTGGACACTGAAGCTTTCTTT. Translated, it gives CASSYEGLDTEAFF.

The chain links TRBV7-8 to TRBJ2-1; 7 nucleotides align to TRBD2. Germline V gene data show CDR1 as SGHVS and CDR2 as FQNEAQ. After removal of 2 bases from V and 4 bases from J, the junction contained 5 bases not matched to a gene. CDR3 length: 15 residues. The CDR3 loop reads CASSLQTSSYNEQFF. CDR3 bases: TGTGCCAGCAGCTTACAGACTAGCAGTTACAATGAGCAGTTCTTC.

The genes are TRBV20-1 and TRBJ2-1, with D perhaps matching TRBD2 (6 bases). Trimming cost V 0 bases and J 1 base, with 10 bases left between them. This CDR3 spans 15 amino acids. The germline V gene has CDR1 DFQATT and CDR2 SNEGSKA (reference sequence). The CDR3: CSAREVAASYNEQFF. The DNA of the CDR3 is TGCAGTGCTAGAGAAGTAGCGGCGTCCTACAATGAGCAGTTCTTC.

A few counts support this clonotype. V is TRBV11-3 and J is TRBJ2-5; 11 nucleotides match TRBD2. The V gene end was trimmed by 3 bases and the J gene end by 11 bases; junction bases not matched to a gene: 8. Germline-derived CDR1 and CDR2 are SGHNT and YENEEA. The CDR3 runs to 14 residues. CDR3: CASSLTSGAALQYF. The CDR3 coding sequence is TGTGCCAGCAGCTTGACTAGCGGGGCCGCACTACAGTACTTC.

The V call is TRBV9, the J call TRBJ1-6; D ambiguous. V shed 0 bases and J shed 5 bases, with 6 bases lying between them. In germline, CDR1 is SGDLS, CDR2 YYNGEE. This CDR3 region has 14 residues. The CDR3 sequence: CASSVVPDNSPLHF. As DNA, the CDR3 is TGTGCCAGCAGCGTAGTTCCAGATAATTCACCCCTCCACTTT.

This clonotype was recorded only once. The junction does not match germline at one end; this may be a read error. The rearrangement joins TRBV10-3 to TRBJ2-7; perhaps TRBD2 as D (5 bases). The CDR3 consists of 14 residues. Germline V CDR1 and CDR2: ENHRY, SYGVKD. The CDR3, as DNA: TGTGCCAGCAGTTACTTAGACGGGGCCTACGAGCAGTACTTC. Residues: CASSYLDGAYEQYF.

Only a few counts were recorded for this clonotype. The chain is built from TRBV15 and TRBJ2-2, with TRBD2 matching 8 bases. Germline V gene sequence: CDR1 LNHNV, CDR2 YYDKDF (reference sequence). The CDR3 runs to 19 residues. V lost 3 bases and J lost 1; bases outside the gene matches: 13. The CDR3, as DNA: TGTGCCACCAGCAGGGCCCTGGGGGCGGGGGGTCTGAACACCGGGGAGCTGTTTTTT. It yields the protein CATSRALGAGGLNTGELFF.

The chain carries TRBV19 and TRBJ2-5, with TRBD2 identical over 7 bases. J gave up 7 bases and V 7 bases, and 21 bases lay outside the gene matches. The germline CDR1 and CDR2 sequences are LNHDA and SQIVND (reference sequence). This CDR3 has 17 amino acids. CDR3 DNA sequence: TGTGCCAGTACTCCCTCCGGGCGGGAGAGCCCGAGGGGGACCCAGTACTTC. This gives the protein CASTPSGRESPRGTQYF.

This CDR3 is CASSSRGGRGLTEAFF. CDR3 nucleotides: TGTGCCAGCAGCTCCAGGGGTGGCAGGGGGCTTACTGAAGCTTTCTTT. V gene TRBV7-3 combines with J gene TRBJ1-1, with TRBD1 matching over 8 bases. Germline CDR1 reads SGHTA; CDR2 reads FQGTGA. V trimming: 4 bases; J trimming: 5 bases; junction bases outside the gene matches: 12. The CDR3 is 16 residues long.

The gene calls are TRBV19 and TRBJ2-3; D not resolved. The V end lost 3 bases, the J end lost 2 bases, and 9 bases lay between the germline ends. There are 14 residues in the CDR3. Germline V lookup: CDR1 LNHDA, CDR2 SQIVND (reference sequence). The CDR3 DNA reads TGTGCCAGTAGTATTTTAGTTGACACAGATACGCAGTATTTT. Its protein is CASSILVDTDTQYF.

The chain links TRBV6-5 to TRBJ2-7, with D unresolved. CDR1 and CDR2 from the germline V gene are MNHEY and SVGAGI. CDR3 length: 14 amino acids. V gave up 0 bases and J gave up 5 bases, with 11 bases separating them. Written as DNA, the CDR3 is TGTGCCAGCAGTTACTCATTGGACCTACACGAGCAGTACTTC. Its translation: CASSYSLDLHEQYF.

This clonotype was observed once. This chain uses TRBV7-2 with TRBJ1-1; the D gene is possibly TRBD1 (5 bases). CDR1 is SGHTA, CDR2 FQGNSA, per germline. Trimming took off 2 bases at V and 11 bases at J, with 15 bases between the two ends. The CDR3 extends over 13 amino acids. CDR3: CASSLSVLEGAFF. CDR3 coding DNA: TGTGCCAGCAGCTTATCAGTACTTGAGGGGGCTTTCTTT.

This clonotype was picked up a small number of times. The V call is TRBV20-1, the J call TRBJ1-1; D ambiguous. The germline V gene encodes CDR1 DFQATT and CDR2 SNEGSKA (reference sequence). The CDR3 loop spans 14 amino acids. V was pared by 0 bases and J by 5 bases, with 13 bases between. CDR3 nucleotide sequence: TGCAGTGCTAGAGATGGTGGGCCATGGACTGAAGCTTTCTTT. Its translation is CSARDGGPWTEAFF.